A selection of T cell receptor beta chains follows, all from one sample in a study of blood T cell repertoires in COVID-19. This table comes from immunoSEQ multiplex PCR, and its TCRdb copy is limited to in-frame clones, with some not included. The sample yields roughly 32,000 clones, 90% seen once. Sequenced input: peripheral blood. Receptor source: an older man with acute or convalescent COVID-19. CDR3s include the opening cysteine and the closing phenylalanine or tryptophan. The D gene is left open where the match is weak. Part of the rows lack a size; the others show once, few, many or a class for expanded clones.

DNA,CDR3,J,V,size,D
TGTGCCAGCACCAAGACAGGGGGTGGAAACACCATATATTTT,CASTKTGGGNTIYF,TRBJ1-3,TRBV11-3,NA,TRBD1
TGTGCCAGCAGTTTGCGAGGGGGCAGGAAAGAGACCCAGTACTTC,CASSLRGGRKETQYF,TRBJ2-5,TRBV28,once,TRBD1
TGTGCCACCAGCTCAGGGGAAAGGGTGGCCGAGCAGTACTTC,CATSSGERVAEQYF,TRBJ2-7,TRBV15,NA,NA
TGTGCCAGCAGCCTCTCTGGGACAGTTCAAGAGACCCAGTACTTC,CASSLSGTVQETQYF,TRBJ2-5,TRBV11-2,NA,TRBD1
TGCGCCAGCAGCTTGTTCGCTAGCGGGGGGGTGGACACAGATACGCAGTATTTT,CASSLFASGGVDTDTQYF,TRBJ2-3,TRBV5-1,once,TRBD2
TGTGCCAGCAGTTCGGGGACAGCGCAAGAGACCCAGTACTTC,CASSSGTAQETQYF,TRBJ2-5,TRBV6-5,NA,TRBD1
TGTGCCAGCAGTTGGGACACCTACGAGCAGTACTTC,CASSWDTYEQYF,TRBJ2-7,TRBV7-8,once,NA
TGTGCCAGCCAGGATTTATATGGCTACACCTTC,CASQDLYGYTF,TRBJ1-2,TRBV19,NA,NA
TGTGCCAGCAGCTTAGCTAGCGAAGGAACCGGGGAGCTGTTTTTT,CASSLASEGTGELFF,TRBJ2-2,TRBV7-8,medium-sized,NA
TGTGCCAGCAGCCAAGATACGAGGGCCAGGGGGCTCTACGAGCAGTACTTC,CASSQDTRARGLYEQYF,TRBJ2-7,TRBV3-1/TRBV3-2,NA,TRBD1
TGTGCCAGCAGCGTATCAGGGTCCAGAGAGACCCAGTACTTC,CASSVSGSRETQYF,TRBJ2-5,TRBV9,medium-sized,NA
TGCGCCAGCAGCCAAGCCCGGGGGGATCAGCCCCAGCATTTT,CASSQARGDQPQHF,TRBJ1-5,TRBV4-1,NA,NA
TGTGCCAGCAGTAGGGGTGATGGTAATTCACCCCTCCACTTT,CASSRGDGNSPLHF,TRBJ1-6,TRBV6-5,NA,NA
TGTGCCAGCAGTTTTAGTAGCGGGGGGGCCGGTGAGCAGTTCTTC,CASSFSSGGAGEQFF,TRBJ2-1,TRBV28,NA,TRBD2
TGTGCCAGCAGTGAACGCACTGGGACAGGCAGGCAGCCCCAGCATTTT,CASSERTGTGRQPQHF,TRBJ1-5,TRBV2,NA,TRBD1
TGTGCCAGCAGTGAAATTGGCAGGGGGCTAACTGAAGCTTTCTTT,CASSEIGRGLTEAFF,TRBJ1-1,TRBV6-1,NA,TRBD1
TGTGCCAGTGGGACAGGACAGGGAATGGGGGCCGGGGAGCTGTTTTTT,CASGTGQGMGAGELFF,TRBJ2-2,TRBV19,once,TRBD1
TGTGCCAGCAGCTTAGCGGGCTTCGCCTACGAGCAGTACTTC,CASSLAGFAYEQYF,TRBJ2-7,TRBV7-2,NA,NA
TGTGCCAGCAGCCCCCGGGGAGGGTCCGCTGAAGCTTTCTTT,CASSPRGGSAEAFF,TRBJ1-1,TRBV9,NA,NA
TGTGCCAGTAGTACTCGGCAGGGGGAACCCCTCTATGGCTACACCTTC,CASSTRQGEPLYGYTF,TRBJ1-2,TRBV19,NA,TRBD1